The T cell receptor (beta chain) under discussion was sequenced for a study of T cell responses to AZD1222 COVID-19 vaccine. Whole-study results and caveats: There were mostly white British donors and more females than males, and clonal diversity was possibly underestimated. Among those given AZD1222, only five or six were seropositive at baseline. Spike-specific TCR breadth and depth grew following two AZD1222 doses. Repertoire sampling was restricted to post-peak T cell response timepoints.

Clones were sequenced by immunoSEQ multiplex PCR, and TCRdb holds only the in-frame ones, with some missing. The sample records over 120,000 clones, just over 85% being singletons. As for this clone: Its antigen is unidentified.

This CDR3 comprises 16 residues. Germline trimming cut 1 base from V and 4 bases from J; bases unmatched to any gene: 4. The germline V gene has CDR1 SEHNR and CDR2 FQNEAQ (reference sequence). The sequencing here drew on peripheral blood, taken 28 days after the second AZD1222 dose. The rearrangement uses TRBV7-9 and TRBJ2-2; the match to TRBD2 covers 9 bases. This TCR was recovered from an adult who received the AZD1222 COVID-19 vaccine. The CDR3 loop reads CASSLGWTSATGELFF. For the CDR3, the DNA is TGTGCCAGCAGCTTAGGGTGGACTAGCGCCACCGGGGAGCTGTTTTTT.